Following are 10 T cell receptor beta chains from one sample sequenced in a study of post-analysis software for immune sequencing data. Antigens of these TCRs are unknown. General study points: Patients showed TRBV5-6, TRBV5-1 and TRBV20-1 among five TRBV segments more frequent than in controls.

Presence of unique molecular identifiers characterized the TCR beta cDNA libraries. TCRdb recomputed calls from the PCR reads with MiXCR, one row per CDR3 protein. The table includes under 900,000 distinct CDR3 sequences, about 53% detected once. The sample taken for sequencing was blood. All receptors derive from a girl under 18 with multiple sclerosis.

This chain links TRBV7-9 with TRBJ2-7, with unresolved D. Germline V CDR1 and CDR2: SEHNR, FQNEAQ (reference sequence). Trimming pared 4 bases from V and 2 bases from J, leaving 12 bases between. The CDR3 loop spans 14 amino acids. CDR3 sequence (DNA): TGTGCCAGCAGCTCAACGAAGGATACCTACGAGCAGTACTTC. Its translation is CASSSTKDTYEQYF.

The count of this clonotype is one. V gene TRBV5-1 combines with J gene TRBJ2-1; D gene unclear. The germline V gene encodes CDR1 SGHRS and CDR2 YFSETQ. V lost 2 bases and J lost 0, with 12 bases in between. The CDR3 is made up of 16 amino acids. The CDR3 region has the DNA TGCGCCAGCAGCTTTGGGCTTACCGTCTCCTACAATGAGCAGTTCTTC. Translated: CASSFGLTVSYNEQFF.

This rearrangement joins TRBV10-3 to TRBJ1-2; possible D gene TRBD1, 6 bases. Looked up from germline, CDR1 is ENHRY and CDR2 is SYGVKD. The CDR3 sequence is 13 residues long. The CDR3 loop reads CVIAAGGGYGYTF. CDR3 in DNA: TGTGTCATTGCGGCGGGGGGCGGCTATGGCTACACCTTC.

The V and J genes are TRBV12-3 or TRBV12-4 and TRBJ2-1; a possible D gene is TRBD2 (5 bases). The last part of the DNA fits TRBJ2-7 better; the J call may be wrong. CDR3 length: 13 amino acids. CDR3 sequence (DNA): TGTGCCAGCAGGGACCGGGCGACGGGGGAGCAGTACTTC. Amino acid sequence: CASRDRATGEQYF.

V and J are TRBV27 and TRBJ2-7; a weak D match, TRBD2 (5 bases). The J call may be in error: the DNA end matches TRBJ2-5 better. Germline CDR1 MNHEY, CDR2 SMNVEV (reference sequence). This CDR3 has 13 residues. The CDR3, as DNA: TGTGCCAGCAGGGAATCGCCGGGGGAGACCCAGTACTTC. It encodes CASRESPGETQYF.

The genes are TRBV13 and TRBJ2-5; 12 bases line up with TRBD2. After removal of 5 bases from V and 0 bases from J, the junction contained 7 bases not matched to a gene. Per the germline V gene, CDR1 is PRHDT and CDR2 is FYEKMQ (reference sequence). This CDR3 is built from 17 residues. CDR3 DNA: TGTGCCAGCAGCCCGGGACTAGCGGGCCTATACCAAGAGACCCAGTACTTC. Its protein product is CASSPGLAGLYQETQYF.

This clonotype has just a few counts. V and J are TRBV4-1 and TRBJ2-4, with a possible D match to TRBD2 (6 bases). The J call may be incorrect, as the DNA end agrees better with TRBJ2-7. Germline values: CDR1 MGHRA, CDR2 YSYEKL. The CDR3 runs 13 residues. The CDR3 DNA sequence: TGCGCCAGCAGCCATGGACTAACCTACGAGCAGTACTTC. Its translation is CASSHGLTYEQYF.

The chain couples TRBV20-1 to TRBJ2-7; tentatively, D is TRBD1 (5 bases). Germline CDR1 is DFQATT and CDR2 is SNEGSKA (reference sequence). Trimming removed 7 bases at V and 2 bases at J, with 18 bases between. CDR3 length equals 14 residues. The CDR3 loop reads CSVKGQGGPYEQYF. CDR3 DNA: TGCAGTGTCAAAGGGCAGGGTGGTCCCTACGAGCAGTACTTC.

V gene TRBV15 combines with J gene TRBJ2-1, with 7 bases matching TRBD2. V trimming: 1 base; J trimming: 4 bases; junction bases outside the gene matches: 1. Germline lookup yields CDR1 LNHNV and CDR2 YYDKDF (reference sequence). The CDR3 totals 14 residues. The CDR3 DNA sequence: TGTGCCACCAGCAGAGCGGGGGGTTACAATGAGCAGTTCTTC. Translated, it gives CATSRAGGYNEQFF.

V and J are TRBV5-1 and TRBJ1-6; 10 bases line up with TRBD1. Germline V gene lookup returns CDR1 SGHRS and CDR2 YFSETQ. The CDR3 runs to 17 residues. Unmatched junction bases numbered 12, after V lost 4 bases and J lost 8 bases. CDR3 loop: CASSRDPVGQGYSPLHF. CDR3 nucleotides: TGCGCCAGCAGCCGTGACCCGGTGGGACAGGGGTATTCACCCCTCCACTTT. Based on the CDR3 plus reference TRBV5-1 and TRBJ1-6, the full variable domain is KAGVTQTPRYLIKTRGQQVTLSCSPISGHRSVSWYQQTPGQGLQFLFEYFSETQRNKGNFPGRFSGRQFSNSRSEMNVSTLELGDSALYLCASSRDPVGQGYSPLHFGNGTRLTVT.